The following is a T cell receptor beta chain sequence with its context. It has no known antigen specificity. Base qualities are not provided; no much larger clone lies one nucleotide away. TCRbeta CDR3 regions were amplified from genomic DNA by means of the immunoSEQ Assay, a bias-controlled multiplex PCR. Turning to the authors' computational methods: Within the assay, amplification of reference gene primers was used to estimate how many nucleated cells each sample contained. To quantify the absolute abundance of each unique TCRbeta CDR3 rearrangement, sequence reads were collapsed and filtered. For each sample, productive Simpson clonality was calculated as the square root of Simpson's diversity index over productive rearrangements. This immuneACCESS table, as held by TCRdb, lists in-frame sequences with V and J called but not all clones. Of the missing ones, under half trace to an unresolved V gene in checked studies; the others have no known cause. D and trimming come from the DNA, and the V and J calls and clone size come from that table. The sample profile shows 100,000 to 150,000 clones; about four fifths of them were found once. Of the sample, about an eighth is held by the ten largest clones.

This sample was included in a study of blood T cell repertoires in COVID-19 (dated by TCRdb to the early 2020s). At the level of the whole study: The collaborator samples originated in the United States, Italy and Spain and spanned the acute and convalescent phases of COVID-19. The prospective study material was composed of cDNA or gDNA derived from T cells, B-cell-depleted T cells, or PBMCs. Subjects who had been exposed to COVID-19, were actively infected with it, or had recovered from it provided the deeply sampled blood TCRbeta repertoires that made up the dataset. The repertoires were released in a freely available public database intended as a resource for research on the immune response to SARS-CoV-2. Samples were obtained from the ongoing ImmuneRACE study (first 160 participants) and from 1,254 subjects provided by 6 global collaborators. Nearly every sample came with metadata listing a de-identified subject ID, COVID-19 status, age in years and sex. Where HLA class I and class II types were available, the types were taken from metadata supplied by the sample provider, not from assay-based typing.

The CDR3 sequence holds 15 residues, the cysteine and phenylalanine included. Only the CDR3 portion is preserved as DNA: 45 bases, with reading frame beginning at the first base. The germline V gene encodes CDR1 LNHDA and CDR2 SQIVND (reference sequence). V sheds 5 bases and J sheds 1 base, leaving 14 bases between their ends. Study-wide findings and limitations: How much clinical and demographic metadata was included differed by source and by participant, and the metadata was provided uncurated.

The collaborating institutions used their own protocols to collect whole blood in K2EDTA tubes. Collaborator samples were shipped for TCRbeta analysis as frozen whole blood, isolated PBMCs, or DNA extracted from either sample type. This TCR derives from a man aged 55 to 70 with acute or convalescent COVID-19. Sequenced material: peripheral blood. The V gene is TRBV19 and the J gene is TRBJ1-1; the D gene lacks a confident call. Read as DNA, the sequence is TGTGCCAGTAGTTCGACGCGAGCAGGGAACACTGAAGCTTTCTTT. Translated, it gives CASSSTRAGNTEAFF.